This section outlines one T cell receptor beta chain sequence together with its context. One junction end does not reproduce the germline sequence, and a read error may be involved. Each CDR3 protein is one row after TCRdb ran MiXCR on the 5' RACE reads. In the table there are hundreds of thousands of distinct CDR3 sequences, around 20% of which are singletons. The CDR3 contains 18 residues. Germline V CDR1 and CDR2: SGDLS, YYNGEE. The source of the sample is a study of identical twins. The same data also went into a second study, on T cells expressing NK-cell markers.

The clonotype was recovered from a woman in her late teens or twenties in good health. Input material: PBMCs. V and J are TRBV9 and TRBJ2-2; 10 bases fit TRBD1. The CDR3 protein is CATSPHQRTGGGGGELFF. The DNA of the CDR3 is TGTGCCACCAGCCCCCATCAAAGGACAGGGGGTGGGGGCGGGGAGCTGTTTTTT.